This TCR beta chain came from a study of T cells in Graves' hyperthyroidism and ophthalmopathy (dated by TCRdb to about 2019). Regarding the research as a whole: Peripheral blood samples were taken at the time of initial diagnosis, prior to any treatment. After blood sampling, hyperthyroidism patients were treated with methimazole at a starting dose of 30 mg daily, and ophthalmopathy patients were treated with high-dose intravenous methylprednisolone. The paper reports TCR Vbeta CDR3 sequencing of fewer than 150 peripheral blood samples: approximately 41 ophthalmopathy, fewer than 80 hyperthyroidism and approximately 17 progressor patients. The 75 to 100 discovery patients were randomly divided into training and test sets at a 7:3 ratio. A discovery cohort of about a hundred patients, roughly 45 with Graves' ophthalmopathy and approximately 55 with stable Graves' hyperthyroidism, was used to find distinguishing TCR V-J signatures. Prospective prediction of ophthalmopathy was tested in an independent validation cohort of approximately 19 hyperthyroidism patients and around 16 patients who later progressed to ophthalmopathy. In over five Graves' hyperthyroidism patients, the study also compared T-cell repertoires from thyroid tissue with T-cell repertoires from blood. Overall study outcomes, separate from this receptor: Blood samples also contained most of the expanded thyroid clonotypes (frequency above 0.001), which suggests that blood repertoires may reflect thyroid immune responses. In validation, progression to ophthalmopathy was predicted by the model with more than 65% sensitivity and under 85% specificity, a median of 6.5 months before onset. A 13 V-J signature model separated ophthalmopathy from stable hyperthyroidism, with 87.88% sensitivity and 81% to 83% specificity in cross-validation and 80%/75% in testing. Sample size was not statistically predetermined, and blinding of investigators to group allocation was not performed.

This clonotype was seen many times. There is no known antigen for this receptor. Base quality data are lacking; no much larger clone is found one base away. The germline V gene (reference sequence) yields DFQATT for CDR1 and SNEGSKA for CDR2. V is trimmed back by 0 bases and J by 8 bases, and the junction contains 9 bases that no gene match accounts for. The CDR3 spans 15 residues, from the cysteine through the phenylalanine. The DNA shown is the 45-base CDR3, in frame from base 1. Stable Graves' hyperthyroidism was defined as the absence of progression to ophthalmopathy over 18 months of follow-up. Hyperthyroidism patients were newly diagnosed, had a disease duration of under 2 months, and were aged 18 to 65 years. Exclusion was applied to patients with uncontrolled infections, other autoimmune diseases, pregnancy or lactation. Clinical symptoms, serum thyroxine and TRAb, thyroid ultrasound, and orbital computed tomography formed the basis for the diagnoses. PBMCs were separated from roughly 10 ml of fresh peripheral blood using Ficoll-Paque density gradient centrifugation. Total RNA was extracted with Trizol reagent, and quality was checked on an Agilent 2100 Bioanalyzer.

TCR beta CDR3 regions were amplified from RNA transcripts. The TCR CDR3 was subjected to a first round of RT-PCR using the HTBI primer set and the Qiagen OneStep RT-PCR kit. Libraries were constructed in a second round of multiplex PCR, after which size selection and purification were carried out. Libraries were sequenced paired-end with 100 bp reads on an Illumina HiSeq2000. In the original analysis: SOAPnuke was used to process the raw data, with reads discarded if the reads contained adapters or uncalled bases, had a mean Phred below 15, or lacked an exact constant-primer or identifier match. COPE v1.2.5 was used to merge the high-quality paired reads, and each unique nucleotide sequence was defined as a clonotype. MiTCR v1.1 was used to align the clonotypes against IMGT TRBV, TRBD and TRBJ reference segments. The analysis was restricted to V-J combinations with a frequency above 0.0001, which together covered just over 99% of the repertoires. The TCS score was defined as F50 (clonal expansion) divided by E x V (chaos), with BLOSUM62-based TCRdist calculated between CDR3 peptides within each V-J. Welch's t-statistics and random forest reduced some 510 V-J features to under 15, which were used in a naive Bayes classifier (R e1071). The public reads were reprocessed in TCRdb via fastp at Q25 and MiXCR, keeping in-frame beta chains. Rows matching on CDR3 protein sequence are summarized as one entry with the most common DNA and genes. The V and J calls reflect TCRdb's pipeline rather than the authors' work. This sample has about 700,000 distinct CDR3 sequences in its table, and 14% of those were observed once. Of the sample, roughly a tenth is held by the ten largest clones.

This receptor was identified in a woman younger than 35 with Graves' hyperthyroidism. The specimen was blood. The chain uses TRBV20-1 and TRBJ2-1; TRBD2 lines up with 8 middle nucleotides. The CDR3 region reads CSARDSSGLFYEQFF. DNA sequence: TGCAGTGCTAGAGATTCTAGCGGGCTGTTCTATGAGCAGTTCTTC.